This entry lists 27 T cell receptor beta chains sequenced from one sample in a study of graft-versus-host responses after intestinal transplantation. Using immunoSEQ multiplex PCR, the repertoire was profiled, and TCRdb retains in-frame clones only, with some absent. Altogether 20,000 to 25,000 clones are present, roughly nine tenths being singletons, with the ten largest covering under 6.5%. Sequencing used PBMCs, obtained roughly 64 days after intestinal transplantation. The receptors here all came from a human patient who received an intestinal transplant, so some T cells may come from the graft donor.

This clone was seen a few times. The DNA for the CDR3 is TGTGCCAGCAGCCTGGACAGGGACACTGAAGCTTTCTTT. Translating gives CASSLDRDTEAFF. The chain combines TRBV16 with TRBJ1-1, with 8 bases that match TRBD1. Per germline, CDR1 KGHSY and CDR2 FQNENV. The CDR3 has 13 residues. V lost 4 bases and J lost 3; bases outside the gene matches: 1. Filled out from reference TRBV16 and TRBJ1-1, the complete variable domain reads GEEVAQTPKHLVRGEGQKAKLYCAPIKGHSYVFWYQQVLKNEFKFLISFQNENVFDETGMPKERFSAKCLPNSPCSLEIQATKLEDSAVYFCASSLDRDTEAFFGQGTRLTVV.

This clone occurred once. This sequence joins TRBV7-9 and TRBJ2-7; 12 bases line up with TRBD2. The CDR3 has 15 residues. The ends lost 3 bases at V and 0 bases at J; junction bases unmatched: 0. In germline, CDR1 is SEHNR, CDR2 FQNEAQ (reference sequence). The CDR3 is CASSLTSGSSYEQYF. DNA of the CDR3: TGTGCCAGCAGCTTGACTAGCGGGAGCTCCTACGAGCAGTACTTC.

V gene TRBV27 combines with J gene TRBJ2-2; D might be TRBD1 (5 bases). The CDR3 spans 14 residues. V lost 4 bases and J 3 bases, leaving 9 bases between the germline ends. The germline V gene has CDR1 MNHEY and CDR2 SMNVEV (reference sequence). The CDR3 is CASSSLQDTGELFF. In nucleotides, the CDR3 is TGTGCCAGCAGTTCTCTACAGGACACCGGGGAGCTGTTTTTT.

The genes are TRBV9 and TRBJ2-5; no clear D gene. Germline CDR1 and CDR2: SGDLS and YYNGEE. The CDR3 has 15 amino acids. Deletions cut 0 bases from V and 5 bases from J, with 14 bases between. The DNA for the CDR3 is TGTGCCAGCAGCGTAGATGTTTTCCACGGGGAGACCCAGTACTTC. Amino acids: CASSVDVFHGETQYF.

V and J are TRBV11-2 and TRBJ1-1; D unresolved. The CDR3 is 17 residues long. With 4 bases removed from V and 2 bases from J, the gap between germline ends came to 20 bases. Germline values: CDR1 SGHAT, CDR2 FQNNGV. DNA of the CDR3: TGTGCCAGCAGCTCATATATTCGGACCCTGAAAAACACTGAAGCTTTCTTT. It yields the protein CASSSYIRTLKNTEAFF.

The chain is built from TRBV4-1 and TRBJ1-6, with D possibly matching TRBD1 (5 bases). The germline V and J ends were trimmed by 2 bases and 7 bases, with 15 bases remaining between them. CDR1 is MGHRA, CDR2 YSYEKL, per germline. The CDR3 length is 16 residues. For the CDR3, the DNA is TGCGCCAGCAGCCAACGGGCAGGGACGGGCAATTCACCCCTCCACTTT. Translating gives CASSQRAGTGNSPLHF.

J is TRBJ2-1 and V is TRBV5-1; the match to TRBD2 covers 9 bases. This CDR3 spans 16 amino acids. Germline assignment: CDR1 SGHRS and CDR2 YFSETQ. Trimming at V came to 0 bases and at J to 8 bases, leaving 9 bases not matched to a gene. DNA for the CDR3: TGCGCCAGCAGCTTGGGCGGGGGGGCCAGAGTGGATGAGCAGTTCTTC. Amino acids: CASSLGGGARVDEQFF.

CDR3 coding DNA: TGTGCCAGCAGCTTAGAGGCAGGGTCCGCCTATGGCTACACCTTC. Translated, it gives CASSLEAGSAYGYTF. This sequence joins TRBV7-2 and TRBJ1-2; TRBD1 is a possible D gene (5 bases). V was pared by 1 base and J by 4 bases, with 13 bases between. CDR3 length: 15 amino acids. Germline assignment: CDR1 SGHTA and CDR2 FQGNSA.

The chain combines TRBV7-6 with TRBJ2-2; 11 bases are shared with TRBD1. Germline CDR1 reads SGHVS; CDR2 reads FNYEAQ. This CDR3 spans 15 amino acids. V was pared by 5 bases and J by 6 bases, with 5 bases of the junction left unmatched. CDR3 sequence reads: CASSPGTGGSGELFF. In DNA form, the CDR3 reads TGTGCCAGCAGCCCCGGGACAGGGGGTTCCGGGGAGCTGTTTTTT.

This chain connects TRBV27 to TRBJ1-4; 8 bases agree with TRBD1. There are 19 residues in the CDR3. V lost 2 bases and J lost 0; bases outside the gene matches: 11. Per the germline V gene, CDR1 is MNHEY and CDR2 is SMNVEV (reference sequence). The CDR3 DNA reads TGTGCCAGCAGTTTACGGGGGGACAGGTTTTATGCAACTAATGAAAAACTGTTTTTT. This translates into CASSLRGDRFYATNEKLFF.

V usage is TRBV14 and J usage is TRBJ1-2, with D tentatively TRBD1 (6 bases). V was cut by 1 base and J by 5 bases, with 14 bases left in between. Per germline, CDR1 SGHDN and CDR2 FVKESK. This CDR3 is built from 15 residues. The CDR3 sequence is CASSQGTGRGYGYTF. The CDR3 DNA follows: TGTGCCAGCAGCCAAGGCACAGGCAGGGGATATGGCTACACCTTC.

In its sample, this clone was seen a few times. The rearrangement joins TRBV6-4 to TRBJ1-6, with D unclear. The CDR3 spans 13 residues. The V end lost 2 bases, the J end lost 5 bases, and 4 bases lay between the germline ends. Germline V gene sequence: CDR1 MRHNA, CDR2 SNTAGT. The chain's CDR3 is CASSDRDNSPLHF. CDR3 nucleotides: TGTGCCAGCAGTGACAGGGATAATTCACCCCTCCACTTT.

CDR3 loop: CASSEGANSPLHF. CDR3 sequence (DNA): TGTGCCAGCAGTGAGGGGGCTAATTCACCCCTCCACTTT. The V call is TRBV6-4, the J call TRBJ1-6; possible D gene TRBD1, 6 bases. V was trimmed by 3 bases and J by 6 bases, leaving 6 bases between them. The CDR3 has 13 residues. The germline gives CDR1 MRHNA, CDR2 SNTAGT.

This clone was seen more than once but under ten times. The chain combines TRBV19 with TRBJ2-3, with 13 bases identical to TRBD2. The germline V gene has CDR1 LNHDA and CDR2 SQIVND (reference sequence). V lost 6 bases to trimming and J lost 1 base; unmatched junction nucleotides: 4. The CDR3 has 16 residues. The CDR3 coding sequence is TGTGCCAGTAGCTTACTAGCGGGGGGGGGCACAGATACGCAGTATTTT. It yields the protein CASSLLAGGGTDTQYF.

The chain links TRBV15 to TRBJ1-2; TRBD1 matches at 11 bases. The germline CDR1 and CDR2 sequences are LNHNV and YYDKDF (reference sequence). The CDR3 runs 14 residues. Trimming removed 2 bases from V and 8 bases from J; junction bases left unmatched: 4. The CDR3 here is CATSRRDRGNGYTF. CDR3 sequence (DNA): TGTGCCACCAGCAGACGGGACAGGGGGAACGGCTACACCTTC.

This chain connects TRBV7-2 to TRBJ2-5; 8 nucleotides match TRBD2. There are 15 residues in the CDR3. V shed 0 bases and J 2 bases; nucleotides not matched to a gene: 2. Germline loops: CDR1 SGHTA, CDR2 FQGNSA. The CDR3, as DNA: TGTGCCAGCAGCTTAGCCGGACTAGCTCAAGAGACCCAGTACTTC. Residues: CASSLAGLAQETQYF.

CDR3 sequence reads: CANRSEWRYGYTF. CDR3 in DNA: TGTGCCAACCGCAGCGAGTGGCGCTATGGCTACACCTTC. This chain connects TRBV6-1 to TRBJ1-2; D remains ambiguous. Germline loops: CDR1 MNHNS, CDR2 SASEGT. The CDR3 contains 13 residues. Trimming removed 10 bases at V and 4 bases at J, with 16 bases between.

The rearrangement joins TRBV6-4 to TRBJ2-3, with 10 nucleotides matching TRBD2. From germline, CDR1 is MRHNA and CDR2 SNTAGT. This CDR3 is built from 15 residues. J lost 3 bases, V lost 3 bases, and 3 bases had no gene match. The CDR3 DNA reads as TGTGCCAGCAGTGAACTAGCGGGGACGACAGATACGCAGTATTTT. Its protein product is CASSELAGTTDTQYF.

This sequence joins TRBV5-6 and TRBJ1-1, with unresolved D. CDR1 is SGHDT and CDR2 is YYEEEE in the germline V gene. The V and J ends lost 0 bases and 1 base respectively, with 4 bases between them. The CDR3 loop spans 13 amino acids. Here the CDR3 DNA reads TGTGCCAGCAGCTTGGAGGGGAACACTGAAGCTTTCTTT. Its protein product is CASSLEGNTEAFF. The full variable domain, in which reference TRBV5-6 and TRBJ1-1 provide the parts outside the CDR3, is DAGVTQSPTHLIKTRGQQVTLRCSPKSGHDTVSWYQQALGQGPQFIFQYYEEEERQRGNFPDRFSGHQFPNYSSELNVNALLLGDSALYLCASSLEGNTEAFFGQGTRLTVV.

The J gene is TRBJ2-5, the V gene TRBV7-9; D may correspond to TRBD1 or TRBD2 (5 bases each). CDR1 and CDR2 (germline): SEHNR, FQNEAQ (reference sequence). Trimming took 2 bases from V and 7 from J, leaving 17 bases between them. This CDR3 region has 15 residues. CDR3 amino acids: CASSLNPGTGRTQYF. CDR3 sequence (DNA): TGTGCCAGCAGCTTAAATCCCGGGACGGGGAGGACCCAGTACTTC.

V is TRBV11-2 and J is TRBJ1-1; TRBD1 agrees at 7 bases. The CDR3 totals 14 residues. Losses at the gene ends were 5 bases for V and 5 bases for J; bases not matched to a gene: 8. Germline V gene sequence: CDR1 SGHAT, CDR2 FQNNGV. The CDR3 here is CASSQGVGMTEAFF. CDR3 nucleotides: TGTGCCAGCAGCCAGGGGGTGGGGATGACTGAAGCTTTCTTT.

This clone turned up a few times. This chain joins TRBV30 and TRBJ1-2, with D unclear. This CDR3 has 13 residues. Germline values: CDR1 GTSNPN, CDR2 SVGIG (reference sequence). Trimming pared 0 bases from V and 7 bases from J, leaving 12 bases between. CDR3 sequence reads: CAWSVVSLPGYTF. CDR3 coding DNA: TGTGCCTGGAGTGTAGTATCCTTACCTGGCTACACCTTC. Looking up the rest from reference TRBV30 and TRBJ1-2 gives the full variable domain: SQTIHQWPATLVQPVGSPLSLECTVEGTSNPNLYWYRQAAGRGLQLLFYSVGIGQISSEVPQNLSASRPQDRQFILSSKKLLLSDSGFYLCAWSVVSLPGYTFGSGTRLTVV.

The table lists this clone with a count of one. Here the CDR3 DNA reads TGTGCCAGCAGTAAAGAGCGGGGGGTGGATGAGCAGTTCTTC. Encoded protein: CASSKERGVDEQFF. The chain uses TRBV25-1 and TRBJ2-1, with 9 nucleotides matching TRBD2. This CDR3 is 14 amino acids long. Germline V CDR1 and CDR2: MGHDK, SYGVNS. The V segment lost 5 bases and the J segment 8 bases; nucleotides outside the gene matches: 7.

This chain joins TRBV15 and TRBJ1-1, with D perhaps TRBD1 (5 bases). The germline CDR1 and CDR2 sequences are LNHNV and YYDKDF (reference sequence). The CDR3 loop spans 16 amino acids. Trimming left V 0 bases short and J 2 bases short, with 13 bases between. In DNA form, the CDR3 reads TGTGCCACCAGCAGAGAGGGGGTCGGGAACAACACTGAAGCTTTCTTT. Protein sequence: CATSREGVGNNTEAFF.

The genes are TRBV11-3 and TRBJ2-5, with TRBD2 identical over 11 bases. Trimming at V came to 1 base and at J to 7 bases, leaving 5 bases not matched to a gene. This CDR3 is 15 amino acids long. Germline CDR1 SGHNT, CDR2 YENEEA. This CDR3 reads CASSLVAGGLGTQYF. The DNA of the CDR3 is TGTGCCAGCAGCTTAGTAGCGGGGGGGTTAGGGACCCAGTACTTC.

The V call is TRBV6-1, the J call TRBJ2-3, with TRBD2 matching over 12 bases. From germline, CDR1 is MNHNS and CDR2 SASEGT. This CDR3 has 16 residues. V shed 4 bases, J shed 2 bases, and the junction held 4 bases outside the gene matches. The CDR3 DNA follows: TGTGCCAGCAGTGTGACTAGCGGGGGCTCCACAGATACGCAGTATTTT. Protein: CASSVTSGGSTDTQYF.

The chain is built from TRBV28 and TRBJ1-1; no definite D call. From germline, CDR1 is MDHEN and CDR2 SYDVKM. With 5 bases removed from V and 1 base from J, the gap between germline ends came to 8 bases. The CDR3 consists of 13 residues. CDR3 in amino acids: CASSLTWNTEAFF. The DNA for the CDR3 is TGTGCCAGCAGTCTTACATGGAACACTGAAGCTTTCTTT. Based on the CDR3 plus reference TRBV28 and TRBJ1-1, the full variable domain is DVKVTQSSRYLVKRTGEKVFLECVQDMDHENMFWYRQDPGLGLRLIYFSYDVKMKEKGDIPEGYSVSREKKERFSLILESASTNQTSMYLCASSLTWNTEAFFGQGTRLTVV.